The 11 T cell receptor beta chains below were found in one sample sequenced in a study of Ad26.COV2.S vaccination and SARS-CoV-2 variants. Repertoires were generated with immunoSEQ multiplex PCR, while TCRdb's copy carries only in-frame clones and drops some. The sample yields roughly 350,000 clones, about 87% seen once. Treatment reported: roughly 19 received Ad26.COV2.S at low or high dose, single or two shots; roughly five received placebo; per-sample allocation not given. Sampling occurred on day 63 after the first vaccine or placebo injection. This sample comprised peripheral blood, obtained in a trial of Ad26.COV2.S vaccine versus placebo. The receptors were sampled from a person aged 18 to 59 who received the Ad26.COV2.S COVID-19 vaccine or a placebo.

The sample holds one count of this clone. This sequence joins TRBV18 and TRBJ1-5, with D maybe TRBD1 (6 bases). Germline V gene data show CDR1 as KGHSH and CDR2 as LQKENI. V lost 8 bases to trimming and J lost 4 bases, with 21 bases between them. The CDR3 is made up of 16 amino acids. CDR3 DNA sequence: TGTGCCAGCGCTACACAGGCAGCAGGGGCTAATCAGCCCCAGCATTTT. Amino acid sequence: CASATQAAGANQPQHF.

V and J are TRBV2 and TRBJ2-7; tentative D call: TRBD2 (5 bases). Trimming shortened V by 7 bases and J by 2 bases, and 12 bases separated the two germline ends. The CDR3 loop spans 13 amino acids. CDR1 SNHLY and CDR2 FYNNEI come from the germline V gene. In DNA, the CDR3 is TGTGCCAGCAAATCGACGGGAACCTACGAGCAGTACTTC. It specifies CASKSTGTYEQYF.

The V gene is TRBV19, the J gene TRBJ2-1, with TRBD2 matching over 13 bases. CDR3 size: 14 residues. The V segment lost 8 bases and the J segment 8 bases; nucleotides outside the gene matches: 6. Per germline, CDR1 LNHDA and CDR2 SQIVND (reference sequence). CDR3 region: CASAGTSGMDEQFF. The CDR3 DNA reads as TGTGCCAGTGCCGGGACTAGCGGGATGGATGAGCAGTTCTTC.

This chain uses TRBV9 with TRBJ2-3; unclear D gene. Germline V gene lookup returns CDR1 SGDLS and CDR2 YYNGEE. V was clipped by 0 bases and J by 0 bases, with 5 bases between them. There are 14 residues in the CDR3. CDR3 coding DNA: TGTGCCAGCAGCGTAGTATCTAGCACAGATACGCAGTATTTT. It encodes CASSVVSSTDTQYF. Drawing the rest from reference TRBV9 and TRBJ2-3, the complete variable domain is DSGVTQTPKHLITATGQRVTLRCSPRSGDLSVYWYQQSLDQGLQFLIQYYNGEERAKGNILERFSAQQFPDLHSELNLSSLELGDSALYFCASSVVSSTDTQYFGPGTRLTVL.

This chain connects TRBV7-2 to TRBJ1-6; maybe TRBD1 (5 bases). V shed 0 bases and J shed 6 bases, with 12 bases lying between them. The CDR3 covers 16 residues. The germline gives CDR1 SGHTA, CDR2 FQGNSA. CDR3 loop: CASSLATVRANSPLHF. The DNA for the CDR3 is TGTGCCAGCAGCTTAGCGACAGTTAGAGCTAATTCACCCCTCCACTTT.

This chain uses TRBV6-5 with TRBJ2-7, with unresolved D. This CDR3 has 16 residues. The V gene's germline CDR1 is MNHEY and CDR2 SVGAGI. V was cut by 0 bases and J by 0 bases, with 12 bases left in between. The CDR3 loop is CASSYSILRSSYEQYF. DNA for the CDR3: TGTGCCAGCAGTTACTCGATCCTTAGGAGCTCCTACGAGCAGTACTTC.

This clone occurred a few times. The chain joins TRBV2 to TRBJ1-2; D is unresolved. Germline-derived CDR1 and CDR2 are SNHLY and FYNNEI. Trimming cost V 5 bases and J 3 bases, with 10 bases left between them. This CDR3 has 13 amino acids. This CDR3 reads CASSRGGYYGYTF. The CDR3 DNA reads as TGTGCCAGCAGTCGGGGAGGTTACTATGGCTACACCTTC.

This clone has a handful of counts. The chain recombines TRBV15 with TRBJ2-2; D is perhaps TRBD1 (6 bases). The CDR3 sequence is 15 residues long. Germline assignment: CDR1 LNHNV and CDR2 YYDKDF (reference sequence). V lost 0 bases and J lost 4, with 9 bases in between. CDR3 in DNA: TGTGCCACCAGCAGAGAAGCAGGGGTCACCGGGGAGCTGTTTTTT. Its translation is CATSREAGVTGELFF.

V and J are TRBV28 and TRBJ2-7, with 9 bases matching TRBD2. The V gene's germline CDR1 is MDHEN and CDR2 SYDVKM. CDR3 size: 15 residues. V shed 3 bases, J shed 4 bases, and the junction held 7 bases outside the gene matches. CDR3 residues: CASSFASGMSYEQYF. CDR3 bases: TGTGCCAGCAGTTTCGCTAGCGGGATGTCGTACGAGCAGTACTTC.

This clone occurred a few times. The chain combines TRBV3-1 (or the pseudogene TRBV3-2) with TRBJ2-7; TRBD1 agrees at 8 bases. Germline assignment: CDR1 LGHDT and CDR2 YNNKEL (reference sequence). The CDR3 covers 16 residues. V lost 0 bases and J lost 2; bases outside the gene matches: 6. CDR3: CASSQDGQGLAYEQYF. In nucleotides, the CDR3 is TGTGCCAGCAGCCAAGATGGACAGGGTTTGGCCTACGAGCAGTACTTC.

The genes are TRBV10-3 and TRBJ1-3, with 7 nucleotides matching TRBD1. V shed 7 bases, J shed 2 bases, and the junction held 5 bases outside the gene matches. The CDR3 has 14 amino acids. Looked up from germline, CDR1 is ENHRY and CDR2 is SYGVKD. CDR3 nucleotides: TGTGCCATCACGAGACAGGGCACTGGAAACACCATATATTTT. The encoded protein is CAITRQGTGNTIYF.